This T cell receptor (beta chain) is from a study of memory CD4+ T cells and cytomegalovirus serostatus. Only a few counts were recorded for this clone. Its antigen is unknown. Distinct nucleotide sequences in the sample also encode this CDR3. Trimming took 4 bases from V and 5 from J, leaving 8 bases between them. The CDR3 has 12 residues. The germline CDR1 and CDR2 sequences are SGHRS and YFSETQ. Sequencing used immunoSEQ multiplex PCR; TCRdb keeps in-frame clones, though not all of them. The sample has tens of thousands of clones, over 65% seen once. Study-level points and caveats: About two fifths of the roughly 150 known CMV-associated TCRbeta sequences appeared in CD4+ memory. A US-trained random forest predicted CMV serostatus with median AUC around 0.9.

Single viable CD3+CD4+CD8-CD45RO+ cells were sorted as the memory CD4+ T cells. Donors' CMV status reflects serum IgG against pp150, pp28, p38, p52. Positive selection with CD4 microbeads enriched total CD4+ T cells. The clonotype comes from an adult in good health and CMV-seronegative. The sequenced material came from memory CD4+ T cells from blood. V is TRBV5-1 and J is TRBJ2-3, with D unresolved. CDR3 bases: TGCGCCAGCAGCCCCCCGGGAGATACGCAGTATTTT. Encoded protein: CASSPPGDTQYF.